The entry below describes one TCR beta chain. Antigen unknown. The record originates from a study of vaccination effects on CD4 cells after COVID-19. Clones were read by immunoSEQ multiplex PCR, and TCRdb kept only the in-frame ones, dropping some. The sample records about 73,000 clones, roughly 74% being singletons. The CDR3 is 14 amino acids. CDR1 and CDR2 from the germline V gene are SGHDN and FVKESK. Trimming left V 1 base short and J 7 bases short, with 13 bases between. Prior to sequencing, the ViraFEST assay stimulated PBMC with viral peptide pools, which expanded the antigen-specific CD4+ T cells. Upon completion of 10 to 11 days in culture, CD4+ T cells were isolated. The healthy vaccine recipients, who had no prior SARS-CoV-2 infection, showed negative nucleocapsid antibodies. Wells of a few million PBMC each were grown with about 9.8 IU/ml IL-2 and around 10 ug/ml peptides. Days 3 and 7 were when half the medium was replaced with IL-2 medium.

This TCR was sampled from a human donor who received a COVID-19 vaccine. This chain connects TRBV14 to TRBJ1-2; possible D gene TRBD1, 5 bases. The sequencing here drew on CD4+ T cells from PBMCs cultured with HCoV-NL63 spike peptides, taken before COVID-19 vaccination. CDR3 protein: CASSQVRGGIGYTF. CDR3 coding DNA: TGTGCCAGCAGCCAAGTTAGGGGTGGAATTGGCTACACCTTC.